The TCR beta chain described here comes from a study of T cells after yellow fever vaccination. Study background: It was SMART-Seq v4 Ultra Low Input that prepared the fractions with low cell numbers.

Germline V gives CDR1 LGHNA, CDR2 YNFKEQ. Trimming at V came to 0 bases and at J to 0 bases, leaving 7 bases not matched to a gene. The CDR3 contains 19 residues. On this clonotype itself: Antigen unknown.

The authors made TCR cDNA by 5'RACE template switching, adding a universal primer site and UMIs. TCRdb recomputed calls from the 5' RACE reads with MiXCR, one row per CDR3 protein. The table lists about 74,000 distinct CDR3 sequences, approximately 6.5% of them singletons. General study points: Weaker overall was a secondary response that nonetheless peaked faster, on day 5 versus 15. Most clones from primary vaccination were detected again post-booster (about 95% CD4, 88% CD8).

The chain recombines TRBV4-2 with TRBJ2-6; 8 bases match TRBD1. The clonotype was recovered from a young man who received the YFV17D yellow fever vaccine. The sequences come from CD8+ T cells sorted from PBMCs, collected more than 4 days after the first yellow fever vaccination. In nucleotides, the CDR3 is TGTGCCAGCAGCCAAGATCCGGGACAGGAAGACTCTGGGGCCAACGTCCTGACTTTC. As protein: CASSQDPGQEDSGANVLTF.